The 30 T cell receptor beta chains below all came from one sample that was sequenced in a study of blood T cell repertoires in COVID-19. Profiling relied on immunoSEQ multiplex PCR, and the TCRdb table lists in-frame clones only, not all of them. Among over 100,000 clones listed, 87% were seen once. The sequenced sample was peripheral blood. These TCRs come from a woman between 50 and 59 years old with COVID-19, enrolled during active disease.

The chain combines TRBV5-1 with TRBJ2-1, with no clear D. V was cut by 0 bases and J by 9 bases, with 10 bases left in between. Per germline, CDR1 SGHRS and CDR2 YFSETQ. The CDR3 sequence is 13 residues long. The CDR3 reads CASSLESVCEQFF. CDR3 DNA: TGCGCCAGCAGCTTGGAAAGCGTGTGTGAGCAGTTCTTC. Combining the CDR3 with reference TRBV5-1 and TRBJ2-1 gives the whole variable domain KAGVTQTPRYLIKTRGQQVTLSCSPISGHRSVSWYQQTPGQGLQFLFEYFSETQRNKGNFPGRFSGRQFSNSRSEMNVSTLELGDSALYLCASSLESVCEQFFGPGTRLTVL.

The rearrangement links TRBV2 to TRBJ2-4; 7 bases match TRBD1. CDR1 SNHLY and CDR2 FYNNEI come from the germline V gene. This CDR3 has 14 amino acids. Trimming cost V 6 bases and J 1 base; bases outside gene matches: 3. CDR3 nucleotide sequence: TGTGCCAGCAGACTGGACAGGGCCAAAAACATTCAGTACTTC. As protein: CASRLDRAKNIQYF.

V and J are TRBV3-1 (or the pseudogene TRBV3-2) and TRBJ1-6; possibly TRBD1 for D (5 bases). The CDR3 is 13 residues long. Trimming took 4 bases from V and 9 from J, leaving 10 bases between them. Germline V gene data show CDR1 as LGHDT and CDR2 as YNNKEL (reference sequence). The CDR3 nucleotides are TGTGCCAGCAGCCCTGACAGTCCTTCACCCCTCCACTTT. Protein: CASSPDSPSPLHF.

The chain employs TRBV7-8 and TRBJ2-3; D remains ambiguous. Germline V lookup: CDR1 SGHVS, CDR2 FQNEAQ. The CDR3 has 13 residues. Trimming removed 2 bases from V and 0 bases from J, with 3 bases in between. The CDR3 bases are TGTGCCAGCAGCTTACTGAGCACAGATACGCAGTATTTT. The encoded protein is CASSLLSTDTQYF.

This clone was observed a few times. This rearrangement joins TRBV19 to TRBJ2-3; D call uncertain. Germline V CDR1 and CDR2: LNHDA, SQIVND (reference sequence). The CDR3 is 13 amino acids. The V end was cut by 4 bases, the J end by 2 bases, with 7 bases between. As DNA, the CDR3 is TGTGCCAGTAGTAACGCGCTCACAGATACGCAGTATTTT. Translation gives CASSNALTDTQYF.

This chain connects TRBV6-1 to TRBJ1-5; possible D gene TRBD1, 5 bases. The V gene lost 1 base and the J gene lost 10 bases, with 14 bases spanning the gap. The CDR3 totals 14 residues. The germline CDR1 and CDR2 sequences are MNHNS and SASEGT. The CDR3 DNA is TGTGCCAGCAGTGAAGGGGGGGGTGTGGTTCCCCAGCATTTT. Its protein product is CASSEGGGVVPQHF.

The chain links TRBV7-2 to TRBJ1-2; TRBD1 aligns across 12 bases. The germline V gene has CDR1 SGHTA and CDR2 FQGNSA. The CDR3 is 15 amino acids. After removal of 5 bases from V and 6 bases from J, the junction contained 7 bases not matched to a gene. Here the CDR3 DNA reads TGTGCCAGCAGCCCGTGGGACAGGGGGCTAGATGGCTACACCTTC. Protein sequence: CASSPWDRGLDGYTF.

V and J are TRBV11-2 and TRBJ2-3, with 8 bases aligning to TRBD2. J gave up 0 bases and V 4 bases, and 6 bases lay outside the gene matches. The germline CDR1 and CDR2 sequences are SGHAT and FQNNGV. The CDR3 runs 16 residues. The CDR3 DNA follows: TGTGCCAGCAGCTCCCCGGGACTAGGGAGCACAGATACGCAGTATTTT. It codes for CASSSPGLGSTDTQYF.

V and J are TRBV6-2 or TRBV6-3 and TRBJ2-1; D is perhaps TRBD2 (5 bases). The CDR3 runs 12 residues. Germline CDR1 reads MNHEY; CDR2 reads SVGEGT. V lost 6 bases, J lost 9 bases, and 12 bases lay in between. CDR3: CASSFTSLEQFF. CDR3 sequence (DNA): TGTGCCAGCAGCTTCACTAGTCTTGAGCAGTTCTTC.

This clone appeared once. The chain links TRBV5-6 to TRBJ2-5; the match to TRBD1 covers 9 bases. CDR1 SGHDT and CDR2 YYEEEE come from the germline V gene. J was trimmed by 5 bases and V by 0 bases; bases with no gene match: 2. The CDR3 is 14 residues long. As DNA, the CDR3 is TGTGCCAGCAGCTTGGGGGACAGGGTTGAGACCCAGTACTTC. This sequence encodes CASSLGDRVETQYF. The whole variable domain, filled in from reference TRBV5-6 and TRBJ2-5, reads DAGVTQSPTHLIKTRGQQVTLRCSPKSGHDTVSWYQQALGQGPQFIFQYYEEEERQRGNFPDRFSGHQFPNYSSELNVNALLLGDSALYLCASSLGDRVETQYFGPGTRLLVL.

The genes are TRBV19 and TRBJ2-7; 8 nucleotides align to TRBD1. CDR3 length: 14 residues. V lost 5 bases, J lost 7 bases, and 10 bases stayed unmatched. Per germline, CDR1 LNHDA and CDR2 SQIVND (reference sequence). The CDR3 nucleotides are TGTGCCAGTAGTGTCTCAGGGGGCCTGGGTGAGCAGTACTTC. This encodes CASSVSGGLGEQYF.

In its sample, this clone was seen once. This rearrangement joins TRBV2 to TRBJ2-7, with D perhaps TRBD1 (5 bases). Germline values: CDR1 SNHLY, CDR2 FYNNEI. CDR3 length: 13 amino acids. Trimming removed 0 bases from V and 4 bases from J, with 7 bases in between. The CDR3 bases are TGTGCCAGCAGTGAAGCGGGGCGGTACGAGCAGTACTTC. The encoded protein is CASSEAGRYEQYF.

This rearrangement joins TRBV3-1 (or the pseudogene TRBV3-2) to TRBJ2-6; no clear D. Trimming took off 1 base at V and 2 bases at J, with 12 bases between the two ends. CDR1 is LGHDT, CDR2 YNNKEL, per germline (reference sequence). This CDR3 has 17 residues. CDR3 residues: CASSQVSWVAGANVLTF. DNA of the CDR3: TGTGCCAGCAGCCAAGTTAGCTGGGTAGCTGGGGCCAACGTCCTGACTTTC.

The gene calls are TRBV30 and TRBJ2-3, with 8 bases matching TRBD1. This CDR3 has 12 residues. J was trimmed by 4 bases and V by 5 bases; bases with no gene match: 2. Germline assignment: CDR1 GTSNPN and CDR2 SVGIG (reference sequence). Here the CDR3 DNA reads TGTGCCTGGCAGGGGGCCCCAGATACGCAGTATTTT. Protein: CAWQGAPDTQYF. Using reference TRBV30 and TRBJ2-3 for the parts outside the CDR3, the full variable domain is SQTIHQWPATLVQPVGSPLSLECTVEGTSNPNLYWYRQAAGRGLQLLFYSVGIGQISSEVPQNLSASRPQDRQFILSSKKLLLSDSGFYLCAWQGAPDTQYFGPGTRLTVL.

This clone appeared once. CDR3 sequence: CASISGNTEAFF. In DNA form, the CDR3 reads TGTGCCAGCATATCCGGTAACACTGAAGCTTTCTTT. This sequence joins TRBV27 and TRBJ1-1, with unresolved D. The CDR3 has 12 amino acids. Germline lookup yields CDR1 MNHEY and CDR2 SMNVEV (reference sequence). Trimming removed 7 bases at V and 2 bases at J, with 8 bases between.

There are a few counts of this clone. In DNA form, the CDR3 reads TGTGCCAGCAGTTGGGGGACTAGCGGTTACGCGCAGCAGTACTTC. Its translation is CASSWGTSGYAQQYF. The V call is TRBV28, the J call TRBJ2-7, with 11 bases fitting TRBD2. V dropped 4 bases and J dropped 8; count of bases not matched to a gene: 10. The CDR3 contains 15 residues. Germline V CDR1 and CDR2: MDHEN, SYDVKM.

The chain employs TRBV7-2 and TRBJ2-3; TRBD2 matches 8 bases. The germline V gene has CDR1 SGHTA and CDR2 FQGNSA. The CDR3 is 14 residues long. V shed 3 bases and J 5 bases; nucleotides not matched to a gene: 4. The CDR3 protein is CASSFGGARDTQYF. CDR3 nucleotide sequence: TGTGCCAGCAGCTTCGGGGGGGCCCGAGATACGCAGTATTTT.

This clone appeared once. V and J are TRBV11-2 and TRBJ2-1; 7 bases fit TRBD2. With V trimmed by 3 bases and J by 4 bases, 0 bases remained unmatched. CDR3 length: 13 amino acids. CDR1 and CDR2 (germline): SGHAT, FQNNGV. The CDR3, as DNA: TGTGCCAGCAGCTTCGGGGGGTACAATGAGCAGTTCTTC. Encoded protein: CASSFGGYNEQFF.

The gene calls are TRBV30 and TRBJ1-5, with a tentative D call TRBD1 (5 bases). The germline V gene encodes CDR1 GTSNPN and CDR2 SVGIG (reference sequence). The CDR3 has 16 amino acids. Trimming removed 3 bases at V and 3 bases at J, with 18 bases between. CDR3 coding DNA: TGTGCCTGGAGGGTCCCCCAGGGAACCTCCAATCAGCCCCAGCATTTT. Amino acids: CAWRVPQGTSNQPQHF.

V usage is TRBV2 and J usage is TRBJ2-5; TRBD1 might be the D (6 bases). Looked up from germline, CDR1 is SNHLY and CDR2 is FYNNEI. The CDR3 extends over 12 amino acids. The V gene lost 9 bases and the J gene lost 2 bases, with 10 bases spanning the gap. The CDR3 protein is CASRQEQETQYF. CDR3 in DNA: TGTGCCAGTCGACAGGAGCAAGAGACCCAGTACTTC. Complete variable domain (other parts from reference TRBV2 and TRBJ2-5): EPEVTQTPSHQVTQMGQEVILRCVPISNHLYFYWYRQILGQKVEFLVSFYNNEISEKSEIFDDQFSVERPDGSNFTLKIRSTKLEDSAMYFCASRQEQETQYFGPGTRLLVL.

This clone was picked up one time. This sequence joins TRBV20-1 and TRBJ2-7; D is possibly TRBD1 (5 bases). This CDR3 is built from 11 residues. CDR1 DFQATT and CDR2 SNEGSKA come from the germline V gene (reference sequence). V was pared by 5 bases and J by 3 bases, with 8 bases between. The CDR3 loop is CSAGQIYEQYF. In DNA, the CDR3 is TGCAGTGCTGGACAAATCTACGAGCAGTACTTC.

V gene TRBV2 combines with J gene TRBJ1-2, with D uncertain. The CDR3 is 15 residues long. From germline, CDR1 is SNHLY and CDR2 FYNNEI. Between the trimmed V and J ends, which lost 3 bases and 0 bases, there was a span of 11 bases. The DNA for the CDR3 is TGTGCCAGCAGTGAGGGAGGAACCCCTAACTATGGCTACACCTTC. This translates into CASSEGGTPNYGYTF.

The gene calls are TRBV29-1 and TRBJ2-3, with D possibly being TRBD1 (5 bases). V dropped 3 bases and J dropped 3 bases, with 13 bases sitting between them. The CDR3 totals 14 residues. The germline gives CDR1 SQVTM, CDR2 ANQGSEA. Here the CDR3 DNA reads TGCAGCGTTGATACGGTCCAGGGAACAGATACGCAGTATTTT. It translates to CSVDTVQGTDTQYF.

The chain recombines TRBV5-8 with TRBJ1-5; TRBD1 is a possible D gene (5 bases). There are 14 residues in the CDR3. In germline, CDR1 is SGHTS, CDR2 YDEGEE. The V end lost 5 bases, the J end lost 6 bases, and 15 bases lay between the germline ends. The CDR3, as DNA: TGTGCCAGCAGTAAAGGGGAGGCGGGTCAGCCCCAGCATTTT. This sequence encodes CASSKGEAGQPQHF.

The chain couples TRBV6-5 to TRBJ2-7; TRBD1 matches at 9 bases. The CDR3 loop spans 13 amino acids. CDR1 is MNHEY and CDR2 is SVGAGI in the germline V gene. J gave up 3 bases and V 6 bases, and 3 bases lay outside the gene matches. The DNA of the CDR3 is TGTGCCAGCAGGACAGGGGGTAACTACGAGCAGTACTTC. It yields the protein CASRTGGNYEQYF.

Comments on this clone: The sample has other DNA sequences that encode this CDR3 too. The chain uses TRBV2 and TRBJ1-5, with 8 bases matching TRBD1. CDR1 and CDR2 (germline): SNHLY, FYNNEI. The V segment lost 5 bases and the J segment 6 bases; nucleotides outside the gene matches: 6. The length of the CDR3 is 14 residues. In nucleotides, the CDR3 is TGTGCCAGCAGTCCGGGACAGGAGGGTCAGCCCCAGCATTTT. Its translation: CASSPGQEGQPQHF.

V usage is TRBV28 and J usage is TRBJ2-3; 7 bases map to TRBD2. Germline CDR1 MDHEN, CDR2 SYDVKM. Trimming took 6 bases from V and 3 from J; bases not matched to a gene: 6. There are 14 residues in the CDR3. The CDR3 DNA follows: TGTGCCAGCAGAGACGGGGGGAGGACAGATACGCAGTATTTT. Translated, it gives CASRDGGRTDTQYF.

This rearrangement joins TRBV5-1 to TRBJ1-1; TRBD1 is a possible D gene (5 bases). Germline V CDR1 and CDR2: SGHRS, YFSETQ. The V and J ends lost 0 bases and 0 bases respectively, with 6 bases between them. This CDR3 has 14 residues. The CDR3 coding sequence is TGCGCCAGCAGCTTGGGACAGATGAACACTGAAGCTTTCTTT. Translated: CASSLGQMNTEAFF.

J is TRBJ1-1 and V is TRBV12-3 or TRBV12-4, with 7 bases that match TRBD1. Trimming cost V 5 bases and J 5 bases; bases outside gene matches: 5. The CDR3 loop spans 13 amino acids. As DNA, the CDR3 is TGTGCCAGCAGTAGACAGGGTGGAACTGAAGCTTTCTTT. The encoded protein is CASSRQGGTEAFF.

The chain uses TRBV13 and TRBJ2-3; TRBD2 matches 9 bases. V was clipped by 1 base and J by 0 bases; unmatched bases: 14. The CDR3 contains 20 residues. Germline V gives CDR1 PRHDT, CDR2 FYEKMQ (reference sequence). The CDR3 DNA follows: TGTGCCAGCAGCTTAGCACTGGGTTATATAGCGGGGGCTAGCACAGATACGCAGTATTTT. The encoded protein is CASSLALGYIAGASTDTQYF.